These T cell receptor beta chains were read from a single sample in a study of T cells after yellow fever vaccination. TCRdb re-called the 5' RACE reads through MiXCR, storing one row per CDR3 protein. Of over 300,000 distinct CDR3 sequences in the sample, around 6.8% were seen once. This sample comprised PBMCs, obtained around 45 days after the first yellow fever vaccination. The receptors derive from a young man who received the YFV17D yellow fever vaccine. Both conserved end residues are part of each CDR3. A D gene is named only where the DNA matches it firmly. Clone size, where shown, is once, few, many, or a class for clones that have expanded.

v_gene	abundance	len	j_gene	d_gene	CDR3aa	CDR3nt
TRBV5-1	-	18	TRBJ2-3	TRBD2	CASSWSLAGVPSTDTQYF	TGCGCCAGCAGCTGGAGCCTAGCGGGGGTCCCGAGCACAGATACGCAGTATTTT
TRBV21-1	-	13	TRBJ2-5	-	CASSKEGGETQYF	TGTGCCAGCAGCAAAGAAGGGGGAGAGACCCAGTACTTC
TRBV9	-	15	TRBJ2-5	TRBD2	CASSVEAGVNVFQYF	TGTGCCAGCAGCGTAGAAGCGGGGGTGAATGTTTTTCAGTACTTC
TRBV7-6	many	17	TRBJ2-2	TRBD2	CASSLVPSGGAVGELFF	TGTGCCAGCAGCTTAGTCCCTAGCGGGGGGGCCGTCGGGGAGCTGTTTTTT
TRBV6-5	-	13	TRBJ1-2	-	CASRREANYGYTF	TGTGCCAGCCGGCGGGAGGCTAACTATGGCTACACCTTC
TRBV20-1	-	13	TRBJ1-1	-	CSAPTSMNTEAFF	TGCAGTGCACCGACGTCCATGAACACTGAAGCTTTCTTT
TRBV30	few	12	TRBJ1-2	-	CAWTVGPGGYTF	TGTGCCTGGACTGTAGGTCCGGGCGGCTACACCTTC
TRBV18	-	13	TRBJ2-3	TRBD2	CASSAGDTDTQYF	TGTGCCAGCTCTGCGGGGGACACAGATACGCAGTATTTT
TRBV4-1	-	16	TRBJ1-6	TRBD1	CASSQPRQGANSPLHF	TGCGCCAGCAGCCAACCCCGACAGGGGGCGAATTCACCCCTCCACTTT
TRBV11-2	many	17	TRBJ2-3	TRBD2	CASSPGGLAVGTDTQYF	TGTGCCAGCAGCCCGGGGGGACTAGCGGTCGGCACAGATACGCAGTATTTT
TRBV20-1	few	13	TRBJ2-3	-	CSAIRGSTDTQYF	TGCAGTGCTATTCGCGGAAGCACAGATACGCAGTATTTT
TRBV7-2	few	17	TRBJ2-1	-	CASSLSGLGSRDNEQFF	TGTGCCAGCAGCTTAAGCGGCCTGGGTTCCCGTGACAATGAGCAGTTCTTC
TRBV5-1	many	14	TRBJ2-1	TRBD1	CASATGAFDNEQFF	TGCGCCAGCGCTACAGGGGCCTTCGACAATGAGCAGTTCTTC
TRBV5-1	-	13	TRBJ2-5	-	CASSREVEETQYF	TGCGCCAGCAGCAGGGAGGTGGAAGAGACCCAGTACTTC
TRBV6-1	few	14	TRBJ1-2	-	CASSERGHGYGYTF	TGTGCCAGCAGTGAACGGGGGCATGGCTATGGCTACACCTTC
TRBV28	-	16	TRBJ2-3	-	CASSLSGGVSTDTQYF	TGTGCCAGCAGTTTATCGGGCGGGGTTAGCACAGATACGCAGTATTTT
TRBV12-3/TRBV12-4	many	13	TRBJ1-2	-	CATRDTTNYGYTF	TGTGCCACCAGGGACACCACTAACTATGGCTACACCTTC
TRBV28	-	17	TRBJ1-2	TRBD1	CASSLRGYRGSNYGYTF	TGTGCCAGCAGTTTACGGGGGTACAGGGGATCTAACTATGGCTACACCTTC
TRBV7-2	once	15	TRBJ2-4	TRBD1	CASSLQGARENIQCF	TGTGCCAGCAGCTTACAGGGGGCGCGGGAAAACATTCAGTGCTTC
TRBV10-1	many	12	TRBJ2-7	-	CASSESGYEQYF	TGCGCCAGCAGTGAGTCGGGGTACGAGCAGTACTTC
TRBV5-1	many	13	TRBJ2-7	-	CASSLDEAYEQYF	TGCGCCAGCAGCTTGGACGAAGCCTACGAGCAGTACTTC
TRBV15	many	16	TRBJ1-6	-	CATSEPNVVRNSPLHF	TGTGCCACCAGCGAGCCTAACGTCGTCCGGAATTCACCCCTCCACTTT
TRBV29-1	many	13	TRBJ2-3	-	CSVAVRAPHTQYF	TGCAGCGTTGCAGTCCGGGCCCCACATACGCAGTATTTT
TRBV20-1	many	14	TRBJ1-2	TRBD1	CSARVTGGGYGYTF	TGCAGTGCTAGAGTTACAGGGGGCGGCTATGGCTACACCTTC
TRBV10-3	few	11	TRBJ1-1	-	CAIRANTEAFF	TGTGCCATCAGAGCGAACACTGAAGCTTTCTTT
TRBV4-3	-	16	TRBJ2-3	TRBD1	CASSQDWDRGTDTQYF	TGCGCCAGCAGCCAAGATTGGGACAGGGGGACAGATACGCAGTATTTT
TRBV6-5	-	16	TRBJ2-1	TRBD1	CASSYSENPRGNEQFF	TGTGCCAGCAGTTACTCCGAGAACCCCAGGGGGAACGAGCAGTTCTTC
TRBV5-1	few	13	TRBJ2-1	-	CASSRGQTDEQFF	TGCGCCAGCAGCCGCGGACAGACCGATGAGCAGTTCTTC
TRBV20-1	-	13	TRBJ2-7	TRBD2	CSAPGGTFYEQYF	TGCAGTGCACCGGGGGGGACCTTCTACGAGCAGTACTTC
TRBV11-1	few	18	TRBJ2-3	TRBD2	CASSVGLAGGYGTDTQYF	TGTGCCAGCAGCGTGGGACTAGCGGGGGGTTATGGCACAGATACGCAGTATTTT
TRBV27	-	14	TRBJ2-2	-	CASSLGKNTGELFF	TGTGCCAGCAGTTTAGGCAAAAACACCGGGGAGCTGTTTTTT
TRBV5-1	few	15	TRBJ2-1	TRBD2	CASGLRLAGYNEQFF	TGCGCCAGCGGGCTCCGACTAGCGGGTTACAATGAGCAGTTCTTC
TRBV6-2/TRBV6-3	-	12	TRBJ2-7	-	CASSRTMTEQYF	TGTGCCAGCAGTCGAACTATGACCGAGCAGTACTTC
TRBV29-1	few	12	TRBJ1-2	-	CSAGQFGYGYTF	TGCAGCGCTGGACAGTTTGGCTATGGCTACACCTTC
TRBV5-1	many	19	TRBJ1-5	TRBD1	CASRTLQGAGVLGDQPQHF	TGCGCCAGCAGGACGCTACAGGGGGCAGGCGTCTTGGGCGATCAGCCCCAGCATTTT
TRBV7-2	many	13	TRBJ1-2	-	CASSPGENYGYTF	TGTGCCAGCAGCCCGGGGGAGAACTATGGCTACACCTTC
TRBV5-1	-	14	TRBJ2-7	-	CASSYLEEGGEQYF	TGCGCCAGCAGCTACCTAGAGGAGGGAGGCGAGCAGTACTTC
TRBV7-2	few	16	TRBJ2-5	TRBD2	CASSLVLAGTQETQYF	TGTGCCAGCAGCTTGGTGCTAGCGGGGACCCAAGAGACCCAGTACTTC
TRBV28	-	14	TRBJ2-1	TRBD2	CASGLLAGLYEQFF	TGTGCCAGCGGGTTACTAGCGGGGCTCTATGAGCAGTTCTTC
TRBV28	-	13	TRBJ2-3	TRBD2	CATKRGGRDTQYF	TGTGCCACCAAGCGGGGGGGCCGAGATACGCAGTATTTT
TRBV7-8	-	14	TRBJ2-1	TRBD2	CASSIGTSGNEQFF	TGTGCCAGCAGCATTGGGACTAGCGGGAATGAGCAGTTCTTC
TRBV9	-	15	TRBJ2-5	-	CASSRRVGIQETQYF	TGTGCCAGCAGCAGACGGGTCGGAATCCAAGAGACCCAGTACTTC
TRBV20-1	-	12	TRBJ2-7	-	CSASNTPYEQYF	TGCAGTGCTAGTAATACCCCCTACGAGCAGTACTTC
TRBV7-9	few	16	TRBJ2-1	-	CASTDRAGGSYNEQFF	TGTGCCAGCACCGACCGGGCAGGGGGGTCCTACAATGAGCAGTTCTTC
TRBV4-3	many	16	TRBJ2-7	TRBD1	CASSQGSDRGQDEQYF	TGCGCCAGCAGCCAAGGGTCGGACAGGGGGCAGGACGAGCAGTACTTC
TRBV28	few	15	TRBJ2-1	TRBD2	CASSLMTSGGLEQFF	TGTGCCAGCAGTTTAATGACTAGCGGGGGCTTGGAGCAGTTCTTC
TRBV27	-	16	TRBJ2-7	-	CASSLGAGYSGEEQYF	TGTGCCAGCAGTTTAGGGGCCGGGTATAGCGGAGAGGAGCAGTACTTC
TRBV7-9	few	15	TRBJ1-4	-	CASSLAGGTNEKLFF	TGTGCCAGCAGCTTAGCAGGAGGGACTAATGAAAAACTGTTTTTT